Below are 21 T cell receptor beta chains sequenced from a single sample in a study of blood T cell repertoires in COVID-19. TCRdb's table, derived via immunoSEQ multiplex PCR, lists solely in-frame clones and lacks some. Found here are 150,000 to 200,000 clones, nearly 90% of them singletons; the top ten hold less than 2%. Sequenced material: peripheral blood. These receptors all come from a man in his late teens or twenties who had recovered from COVID-19.

This rearrangement joins TRBV9 to TRBJ2-3, with a possible D match to TRBD2 (6 bases). The CDR3 contains 15 residues. Germline CDR1 and CDR2: SGDLS and YYNGEE. V lost 3 bases to trimming and J lost 0 bases, with 11 bases between them. In nucleotides, the CDR3 is TGTGCCAGCAGCGAGGGGACTGGTAGCACAGATACGCAGTATTTT. Amino acids: CASSEGTGSTDTQYF.

In its sample, this clone was seen a few times. The chain employs TRBV7-2 and TRBJ2-1; 12 bases are a match to TRBD2. The germline CDR1 and CDR2 sequences are SGHTA and FQGNSA. J was trimmed by 6 bases and V by 5 bases; bases with no gene match: 5. The CDR3 loop spans 15 amino acids. Written as DNA, the CDR3 is TGTGCCAGCAGCCCGACTAGCGGGAGCCCCAATGAGCAGTTCTTC. It specifies CASSPTSGSPNEQFF. The entire variable domain, with the rest obtained from reference TRBV7-2 and TRBJ2-1, is as follows: GAGVSQSPSNKVTEKGKDVELRCDPISGHTALYWYRQSLGQGLEFLIYFQGNSAPDKSGLPSDRFSAERTGGSVSTLTIQRTQQEDSAVYLCASSPTSGSPNEQFFGPGTRLTVL.

The chain uses TRBV27 and TRBJ1-5; a possible D gene is TRBD1 (5 bases). Trimming pared 5 bases from V and 7 bases from J, leaving 15 bases between. Germline assignment: CDR1 MNHEY and CDR2 SMNVEV (reference sequence). This CDR3 comprises 14 residues. The CDR3 coding sequence is TGTGCCAGCAGTGACCACCCAGGGTGGCAGCCCCAGCATTTT. Its protein product is CASSDHPGWQPQHF.

The chain carries TRBV4-3 and TRBJ2-7; 7 bases agree with TRBD1. CDR1 is LGHNA and CDR2 is YSLEER in the germline V gene. Trimming removed 4 bases from V and 3 bases from J; junction bases left unmatched: 9. The CDR3 length is 15 residues. The CDR3 DNA reads TGCGCCAGCAGCCTCGACAGGGAATTTAACTACGAGCAGTACTTC. Residues: CASSLDREFNYEQYF.

The chain carries TRBV5-6 and TRBJ2-7, with D unresolved. The germline CDR1 and CDR2 sequences are SGHDT and YYEEEE. V was trimmed by 2 bases and J by 5 bases, leaving 8 bases between them. This CDR3 contains 12 residues. The CDR3 reads CASSFSRDEQYF. The CDR3 DNA reads as TGTGCCAGCAGCTTCTCTAGAGACGAGCAGTACTTC.

The V gene is TRBV27, the J gene TRBJ2-7; 7 nucleotides agree with TRBD1. The V gene's germline CDR1 is MNHEY and CDR2 SMNVEV (reference sequence). The J segment lost 4 bases and the V segment lost 4 bases, leaving 7 bases of the junction unmatched. This CDR3 is built from 14 residues. The CDR3, as DNA: TGTGCCAGCAGTTATGGGACAGCCACGTACGAGCAGTACTTC. Amino acids: CASSYGTATYEQYF.

The chain combines TRBV19 with TRBJ2-1; no clear D gene. The CDR3 is 16 residues long. Germline V lookup: CDR1 LNHDA, CDR2 SQIVND (reference sequence). Trimming pared 6 bases from V and 0 bases from J, leaving 15 bases between. CDR3 loop: CASSPGPRLSYNEQFF. CDR3 nucleotides: TGTGCCAGTAGCCCGGGTCCCCGCCTCTCCTACAATGAGCAGTTCTTC. The full variable domain, in which reference TRBV19 and TRBJ2-1 provide the parts outside the CDR3, is DGGITQSPKYLFRKEGQNVTLSCEQNLNHDAMYWYRQDPGQGLRLIYYSQIVNDFQKGDIAEGYSVSREKKESFPLTVTSAQKNPTAFYLCASSPGPRLSYNEQFFGPGTRLTVL.

The chain couples TRBV29-1 to TRBJ2-7, with 7 positions matching TRBD2. The CDR3 is 14 amino acids. V lost 7 bases and J lost 0; bases outside the gene matches: 9. Germline CDR1 is SQVTM and CDR2 is ANQGSEA. DNA of the CDR3: TGCAGCGCACGGGGGGTATCCCTCTCCTACGAGCAGTACTTC. Residues: CSARGVSLSYEQYF.

The gene calls are TRBV5-1 and TRBJ1-3, with D tentatively TRBD1 (6 bases). The germline V and J ends were trimmed by 4 bases and 4 bases, with 18 bases remaining between them. The CDR3 runs to 16 residues. Germline loops: CDR1 SGHRS, CDR2 YFSETQ. CDR3 region: CASSPRVTGSGNTIYF. Here the CDR3 DNA reads TGCGCCAGCAGCCCGAGGGTCACAGGGTCCGGAAACACCATATATTTT. Complete variable domain (other parts from reference TRBV5-1 and TRBJ1-3): KAGVTQTPRYLIKTRGQQVTLSCSPISGHRSVSWYQQTPGQGLQFLFEYFSETQRNKGNFPGRFSGRQFSNSRSEMNVSTLELGDSALYLCASSPRVTGSGNTIYFGEGSWLTVV.

J is TRBJ1-6 and V is TRBV7-6; 7 bases agree with TRBD1. Per germline, CDR1 SGHVS and CDR2 FNYEAQ. This CDR3 is 16 amino acids long. With V trimmed by 2 bases and J by 5 bases, 6 bases remained unmatched. CDR3: CASSLMLGGNNSPLHF. CDR3 bases: TGTGCCAGCAGCTTAATGTTAGGGGGCAATAATTCACCCCTCCACTTT.

The CDR3 sequence: CASSNRDFYEQYF. The CDR3 DNA is TGTGCCAGTAGTAACCGGGACTTCTACGAGCAGTACTTC. This chain links TRBV19 with TRBJ2-7; D is perhaps TRBD2 (6 bases). The length of the CDR3 is 13 residues. CDR1 is LNHDA and CDR2 is SQIVND in the germline V gene (reference sequence). The germline V and J ends were trimmed by 4 bases and 3 bases, with 10 bases remaining between them. Full variable domain (remainder filled in from reference TRBV19 and TRBJ2-7): DGGITQSPKYLFRKEGQNVTLSCEQNLNHDAMYWYRQDPGQGLRLIYYSQIVNDFQKGDIAEGYSVSREKKESFPLTVTSAQKNPTAFYLCASSNRDFYEQYFGPGTRLTVT.

The V and J genes are TRBV21-1 and TRBJ1-2; the table gives TRBD1 as D, unverified against the DNA. TRBV21-1 is classified as a pseudogene. The CDR3 runs to 14 residues. CDR3 loop: CASSSAEDSYGYTF. The DNA of the CDR3 is TGTGCCAGCAGCTCGGCGGAGGACAGCTATGGCTACACCTTC.

The chain recombines TRBV11-2 with TRBJ2-5; TRBD2 might be the D (6 bases). This CDR3 is built from 15 residues. Trimming took off 5 bases at V and 5 bases at J, with 18 bases between the two ends. Germline V gene lookup returns CDR1 SGHAT and CDR2 FQNNGV. CDR3: CASSLLAGGLETQYF. For the CDR3, the DNA is TGTGCCAGCAGCCTACTCGCTGGGGGGTTGGAGACCCAGTACTTC.

To note about this clone: Relative to the germline gene, one junction end is altered; a read error may explain this. The chain links TRBV6-2 or TRBV6-3 to TRBJ1-5; TRBD1 is a possible D gene (5 bases). The germline gives CDR1 MNHEY, CDR2 SVGEGT. The CDR3 consists of 15 residues. CDR3 coding DNA: TGTGCCAGCAGCTACTCGACAGTTGGAAGTCAGCCCCAGCATTTT. Its protein is CASSYSTVGSQPQHF.

This chain joins TRBV15 and TRBJ2-1, with 8 bases identical to TRBD2. CDR1 is LNHNV and CDR2 is YYDKDF in the germline V gene (reference sequence). Trimming at V came to 5 bases and at J to 3 bases, leaving 9 bases not matched to a gene. The CDR3 covers 16 residues. DNA for the CDR3: TGTGCCACCAGCGTCCTAGCGGGTGCTTTCTACAATGAGCAGTTCTTC. It is translated as CATSVLAGAFYNEQFF.

A few counts support this clone. Other DNA sequences in the same sample also yield this CDR3. This chain connects TRBV6-5 to TRBJ1-2; D might be TRBD1 (6 bases). V lost 2 bases, J lost 2 bases, and 9 bases lay in between. The length of the CDR3 is 14 residues. Germline values: CDR1 MNHEY, CDR2 SVGAGI. For the CDR3, the DNA is TGTGCCAGCAGTTACCAGGGGCTAAACTATGGCTACACCTTC. This encodes CASSYQGLNYGYTF.

This chain joins TRBV29-1 and TRBJ2-1; 10 nucleotides agree with TRBD2. The junction had 7 bases not matched to a gene; V was cut back by 5 bases and J by 9 bases. The CDR3 contains 13 residues. Per the germline V gene, CDR1 is SQVTM and CDR2 is ANQGSEA. The CDR3 nucleotides are TGCAGCGTTCGGGGCCTAGCGGGAGTTGAGCAGTTCTTC. Amino acids: CSVRGLAGVEQFF.

The J gene is TRBJ2-7, the V gene TRBV5-6; 8 bases align to TRBD2. The CDR3 contains 16 residues. V lost 0 bases to trimming and J lost 0 bases; unmatched junction nucleotides: 5. Germline V gives CDR1 SGHDT, CDR2 YYEEEE. CDR3 bases: TGTGCCAGCAGCTTGGTTGCGGGAGGAACCTCCTACGAGCAGTACTTC. This gives the protein CASSLVAGGTSYEQYF.

The chain couples TRBV18 to TRBJ1-4; tentatively, D is TRBD1 (5 bases). CDR3 size: 16 residues. The V gene lost 5 bases and the J gene lost 3 bases, with 16 bases spanning the gap. Per germline, CDR1 KGHSH and CDR2 LQKENI. The CDR3 spells CASSFMPQGSNEKLFF. The DNA for the CDR3 is TGTGCCAGCTCATTCATGCCCCAGGGATCTAATGAAAAACTGTTTTTT.

This chain joins TRBV25-1 and TRBJ2-1, with TRBD1 identical over 9 bases. Unmatched junction bases numbered 12, after V lost 4 bases and J lost 5 bases. This CDR3 has 17 residues. The germline V gene encodes CDR1 MGHDK and CDR2 SYGVNS. Here the CDR3 DNA reads TGTGCCAGCAGTGGGTACAGGGGGCCTGCCTTGGACAATGAGCAGTTCTTC. Its protein product is CASSGYRGPALDNEQFF.

This sequence joins TRBV6-5 and TRBJ2-3; TRBD1 is a possible D gene (5 bases). Deletions cut 9 bases from V and 0 bases from J, with 16 bases between. Germline V CDR1 and CDR2: MNHEY, SVGAGI. The CDR3 consists of 15 residues. The CDR3: CASRQYRTSTDTQYF. CDR3 DNA: TGTGCCAGTCGACAGTACCGAACTAGCACAGATACGCAGTATTTT.